Listed below are T cell receptor beta chains from one sample, sequenced in a study of response to subunit inactivated influenza vaccine. TCRdb passed the RT-PCR reads through MiXCR, listing each CDR3 protein once. The sample holds 550,000 to 800,000 distinct CDR3 sequences, approximately 15% seen once. The sequenced sample was PBMCs from blood, obtained 14 days before vaccination. All receptors come from a man aged 45 to 65 who received an inactivated influenza vaccine. CDR3s include the opening cysteine and the closing phenylalanine or tryptophan. The D gene is left open where the match is weak. Clone size is not always given. Where it is, it says once, few, many or a class for expanded clones.

v_call: TRBV5-6
d_call: -
clone_size: few
j_call: TRBJ2-2
cdr3_nt: TGTGCCAGCAGCTTGGTTTGGGGGAGTAGCACCGGGGAGCTGTTTTTT
cdr3_aa: CASSLVWGSSTGELFF

v_call: TRBV7-9
d_call: -
clone_size: -
j_call: TRBJ2-3
cdr3_nt: TGTGCCAGCAGCCCCAAACACAGGGTAGGAGATACGCAGTATTTT
cdr3_aa: CASSPKHRVGDTQYF

v_call: TRBV7-2
d_call: -
clone_size: many
j_call: TRBJ2-5
cdr3_nt: TGTGCCAGCAGCTTAGGGCAGGCAGAGACCCAGTACTTC
cdr3_aa: CASSLGQAETQYF

v_call: TRBV30
d_call: -
clone_size: -
j_call: TRBJ2-7
cdr3_nt: TGTGCCCGAGGACAAGCTCGAGGGCAGTACTTC
cdr3_aa: CARGQARGQYF

v_call: TRBV7-2
d_call: TRBD1
clone_size: -
j_call: TRBJ2-2
cdr3_nt: TGTGCCAGCAGCTTAACGGGACAGATAACCGGGGAGCTGTTTTTT
cdr3_aa: CASSLTGQITGELFF

v_call: TRBV18
d_call: -
clone_size: once
j_call: TRBJ1-1
cdr3_nt: TGTGCCAGCTCACCACAACCCCAGGTAACGAACACTGAAGCTTTCTTT
cdr3_aa: CASSPQPQVTNTEAFF

v_call: TRBV7-9
d_call: TRBD1
clone_size: -
j_call: TRBJ2-1
cdr3_nt: TGTGCCAGCAGCGTCTTTCCGACAGGGGGCTTCTACAATGAGCAGTTCTTC
cdr3_aa: CASSVFPTGGFYNEQFF

v_call: TRBV29-1
d_call: TRBD2
clone_size: once
j_call: TRBJ2-1
cdr3_nt: TGCAGCGTTGAAGACGTCTTGGCGGGAGAAGAAAGCTCCTACAATGAGCAGTTCTTC
cdr3_aa: CSVEDVLAGEESSYNEQFF

v_call: TRBV11-2
d_call: TRBD2
clone_size: -
j_call: TRBJ2-3
cdr3_nt: TGTGCCAGCAGCTTATGGGCGGGGGGTCGACCAGATACGCAGTATTTT
cdr3_aa: CASSLWAGGRPDTQYF

v_call: TRBV4-3
d_call: TRBD1
clone_size: -
j_call: TRBJ2-2
cdr3_nt: TGCGCCAGCAGCCAAGGCGCGTATCTTCAGGGGGCTGCTGGGGAGCTGTTTTTT
cdr3_aa: CASSQGAYLQGAAGELFF

v_call: TRBV5-1
d_call: -
clone_size: many
j_call: TRBJ2-7
cdr3_nt: TGCGCCAGCAGCTTGGCCCCCCAGCAGGGGGGGTACTTC
cdr3_aa: CASSLAPQQGGYF

v_call: TRBV6-6
d_call: -
clone_size: -
j_call: TRBJ1-4
cdr3_nt: TGTGCCAGCAGTTACGGGGAAAAACTGTTTTTT
cdr3_aa: CASSYGEKLFF

v_call: TRBV6-2/TRBV6-3
d_call: TRBD1
clone_size: few
j_call: TRBJ2-1
cdr3_nt: TGTGCCAGCAGGACTCCCGGACAGGGGTCAAGTTACAATGAGCAGTTCTTC
cdr3_aa: CASRTPGQGSSYNEQFF

v_call: TRBV29-1
d_call: -
clone_size: many
j_call: TRBJ1-1
cdr3_nt: TGCAGCGTTGATGCGATTGAAGCTTTCTTT
cdr3_aa: CSVDAIEAFF

v_call: TRBV10-3
d_call: -
clone_size: -
j_call: TRBJ2-7
cdr3_nt: TGTGCCATCTCCGGACCCTATCGCTCCTACGAGCAGTACTTC
cdr3_aa: CAISGPYRSYEQYF

v_call: TRBV2
d_call: -
clone_size: -
j_call: TRBJ2-6
cdr3_nt: TGTGCCAGCAGTGGGAGACAGCCTGGGGCCAACGTCCTGACTTTC
cdr3_aa: CASSGRQPGANVLTF

v_call: TRBV29-1
d_call: -
clone_size: few
j_call: TRBJ2-4
cdr3_nt: TGCAGCGTTGCGAGCCGGAATCTAGCCAAAAACATTCAGTACTTC
cdr3_aa: CSVASRNLAKNIQYF